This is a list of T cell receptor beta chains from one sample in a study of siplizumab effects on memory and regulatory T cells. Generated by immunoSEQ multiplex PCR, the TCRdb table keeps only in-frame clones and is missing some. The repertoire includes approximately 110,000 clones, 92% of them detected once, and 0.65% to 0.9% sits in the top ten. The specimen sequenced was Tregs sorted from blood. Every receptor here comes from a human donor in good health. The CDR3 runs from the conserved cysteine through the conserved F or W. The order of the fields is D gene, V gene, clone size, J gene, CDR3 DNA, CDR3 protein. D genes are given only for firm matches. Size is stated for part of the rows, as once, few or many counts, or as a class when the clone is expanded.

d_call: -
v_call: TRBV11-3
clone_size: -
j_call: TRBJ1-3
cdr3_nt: TGTGCCAGCAGCCAGGGCCTCGGAAACACCATATATTTT
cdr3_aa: CASSQGLGNTIYF

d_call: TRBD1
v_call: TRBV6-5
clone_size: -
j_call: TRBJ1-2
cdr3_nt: TGTGCCAGCAGGCCGACAGGGGGCTATGGCTACACCTTC
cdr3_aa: CASRPTGGYGYTF

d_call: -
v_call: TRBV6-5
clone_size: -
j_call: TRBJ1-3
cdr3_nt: TGTGCCAGCAGCCGACAGTTCTCCTCTGGAAACACCATATATTTT
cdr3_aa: CASSRQFSSGNTIYF

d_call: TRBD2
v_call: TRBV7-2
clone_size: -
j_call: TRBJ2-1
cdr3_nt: TGTGCCAGCAGCTTAACAGCGGGAGTCTACAATGAGCAGTTCTTC
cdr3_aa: CASSLTAGVYNEQFF

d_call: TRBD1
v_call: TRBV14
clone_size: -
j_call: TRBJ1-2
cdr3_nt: TGTGCCAGCAGCCCCTGGACAGGGATTAACGATGGCTACACCTTC
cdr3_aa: CASSPWTGINDGYTF

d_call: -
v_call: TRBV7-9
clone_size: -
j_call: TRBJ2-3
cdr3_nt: TGTGCCAGCAGCTTGATACTTCTCACAGATACGCAGTATTTT
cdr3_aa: CASSLILLTDTQYF

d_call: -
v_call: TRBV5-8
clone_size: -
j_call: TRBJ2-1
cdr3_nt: TGTGCCAGCAGCGCCGGACAGAGCTCCTACAATGAGCAGTTCTTC
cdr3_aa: CASSAGQSSYNEQFF

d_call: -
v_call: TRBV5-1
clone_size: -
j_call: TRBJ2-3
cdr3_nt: TGCGCCAGCAGCTTGAATGGCGTCGCATACCAGTCCCCAGATACGCAGTATTTT
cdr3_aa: CASSLNGVAYQSPDTQYF

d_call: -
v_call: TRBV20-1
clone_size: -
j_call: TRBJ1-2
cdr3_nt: TGCAGTGCTAGACGCAGCTATGGCTACACCTTC
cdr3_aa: CSARRSYGYTF

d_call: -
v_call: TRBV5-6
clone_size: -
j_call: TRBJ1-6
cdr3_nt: TGTGCCAGCAGCCACACCCGACAGCTCAATAATTCACCCCTCCACTTT
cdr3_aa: CASSHTRQLNNSPLHF

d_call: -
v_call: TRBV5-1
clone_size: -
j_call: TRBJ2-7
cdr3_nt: TGCGCCAGCAGCTTGGCCATGGGATACGAGCAGTACTTC
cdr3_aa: CASSLAMGYEQYF

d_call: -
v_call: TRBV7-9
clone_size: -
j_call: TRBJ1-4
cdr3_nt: TGTGCCAGCAGCTTAGGAAGTACAACTAATGAAAAACTGTTTTTT
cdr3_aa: CASSLGSTTNEKLFF

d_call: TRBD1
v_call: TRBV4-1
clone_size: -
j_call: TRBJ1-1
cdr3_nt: TGCGCCAGCAGCCAACTCTGGGGACAGGGGACTAAGAACACTGAAGCTTTCTTT
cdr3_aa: CASSQLWGQGTKNTEAFF

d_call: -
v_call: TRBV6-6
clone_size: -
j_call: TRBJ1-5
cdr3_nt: TGTGCCAGCAGTTACCGGGACTCCCTACGGCCCCAGCATTTT
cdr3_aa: CASSYRDSLRPQHF

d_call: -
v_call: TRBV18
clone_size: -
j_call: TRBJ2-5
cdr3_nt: TGTGCCAGCTCACCATTTTCCCAGGACCAAGAGACCCAGTACTTC
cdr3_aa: CASSPFSQDQETQYF

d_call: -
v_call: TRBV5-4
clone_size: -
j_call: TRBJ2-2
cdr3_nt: TGTGCCAGCAGCTTGGTGACAGGCGGGGAGCTGTTTTTT
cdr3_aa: CASSLVTGGELFF

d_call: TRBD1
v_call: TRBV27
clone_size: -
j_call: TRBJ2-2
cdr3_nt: TGTGCCAGCAGTTTAAGGACAGGGTTTTCCCACACCGGGGAGCTGTTTTTT
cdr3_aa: CASSLRTGFSHTGELFF

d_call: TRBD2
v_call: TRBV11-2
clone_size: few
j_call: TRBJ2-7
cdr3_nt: TGTGCCAGCAGCTTGGGACTAGGGTACGAGCAGTACTTC
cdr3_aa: CASSLGLGYEQYF

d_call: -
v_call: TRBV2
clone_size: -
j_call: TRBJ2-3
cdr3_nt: TGTGCCAGCAGTGGGGTAGATACGCAGTATTTT
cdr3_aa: CASSGVDTQYF

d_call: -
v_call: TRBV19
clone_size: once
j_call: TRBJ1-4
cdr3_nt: TGTGCCAGTAGTATAGGGCTCGGTGCACGCCGCAAACTGTTTTTT
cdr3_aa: CASSIGLGARRKLFF

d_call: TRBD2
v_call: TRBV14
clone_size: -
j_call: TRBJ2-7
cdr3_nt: TGTGCCAGCAGCCAGGGACTAGCGGGAGAGTTC
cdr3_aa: CASSQGLAGEF

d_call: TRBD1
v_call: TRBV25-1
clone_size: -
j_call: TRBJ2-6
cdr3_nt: TGTGCCAGCAGTCGCACAGGGGGCAGCTCTGGGGCCAACGTCCTGACTTTC
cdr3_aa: CASSRTGGSSGANVLTF

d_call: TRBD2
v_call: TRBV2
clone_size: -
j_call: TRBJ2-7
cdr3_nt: TGTGCCAGCAGTGGGGGGGGGACGTCCTACGAGCAGTACTTC
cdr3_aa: CASSGGGTSYEQYF

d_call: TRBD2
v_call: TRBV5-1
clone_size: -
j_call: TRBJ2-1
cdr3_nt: TGCGCCAGCAGCCTGACTAGCGGGAGGGCTCGTAAGTTCTTC
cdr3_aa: CASSLTSGRARKFF

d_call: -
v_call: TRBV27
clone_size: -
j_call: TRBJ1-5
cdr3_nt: TGTGCCAGCAAAACGGGGCGGAATAGCAATCAGCCCCAGCATTTT
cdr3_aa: CASKTGRNSNQPQHF

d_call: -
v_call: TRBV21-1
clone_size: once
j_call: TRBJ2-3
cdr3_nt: TGTGCCAGCAGCAAAGAGGCCAGTGGAGATACGCAGTATTTT
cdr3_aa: CASSKEASGDTQYF

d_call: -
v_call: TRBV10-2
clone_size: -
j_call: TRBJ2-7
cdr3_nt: TGCGCCAGCAGCACCGCCTACGAGCAGTACTTC
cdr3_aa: CASSTAYEQYF

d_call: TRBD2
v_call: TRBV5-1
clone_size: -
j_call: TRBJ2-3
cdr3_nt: TGCGCCAGCAGCCTTGGGACTAGCGGGAGAAGGATCCATACAGATACGCAGTATTTT
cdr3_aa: CASSLGTSGRRIHTDTQYF

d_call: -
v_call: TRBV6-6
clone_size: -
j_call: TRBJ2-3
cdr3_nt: TGTGCCAGCAGTTACTCTGGGGGCAGGGAGACAGATACGCAGTATTTT
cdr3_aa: CASSYSGGRETDTQYF

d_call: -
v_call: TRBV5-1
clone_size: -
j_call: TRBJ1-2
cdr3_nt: TGCGCCAGCAGCCCAGGACGGGCGGAAGGCTACACCTTC
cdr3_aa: CASSPGRAEGYTF

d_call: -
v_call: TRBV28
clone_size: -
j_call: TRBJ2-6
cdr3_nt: TGTGCCAGCCGACGGGCCTCTGGGGCCAACGTCCTGACTTTC
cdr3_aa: CASRRASGANVLTF

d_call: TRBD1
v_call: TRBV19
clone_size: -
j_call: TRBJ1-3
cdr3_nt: TGTGCCAGTAGTATAGCCCAGGGGGCAAGTGGAAACACCATATATTTT
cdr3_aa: CASSIAQGASGNTIYF

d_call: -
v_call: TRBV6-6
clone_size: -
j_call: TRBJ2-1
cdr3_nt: TGTGCCAGCAGCAAGGGTCCGAATGAGCAGTTCTTC
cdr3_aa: CASSKGPNEQFF

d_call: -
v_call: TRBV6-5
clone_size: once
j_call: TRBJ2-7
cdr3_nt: TGTGCCAGCCTCGGAAGGTACGAGCAGTACTTC
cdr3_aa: CASLGRYEQYF

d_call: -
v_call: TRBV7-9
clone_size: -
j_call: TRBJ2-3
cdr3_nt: TGTGCCAGCAGCTTAGCGGGCCTACAGAGGGGGATAAGCACAGATACGCAGTATTTT
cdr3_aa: CASSLAGLQRGISTDTQYF

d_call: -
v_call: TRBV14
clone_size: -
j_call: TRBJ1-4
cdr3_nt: TGTGCCAGCAGCCAACGGACAGAAAAACTGTTTTTT
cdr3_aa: CASSQRTEKLFF

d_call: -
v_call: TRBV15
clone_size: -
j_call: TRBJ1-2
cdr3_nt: TGTGCCACCAGCAGAGAACGGGCATTCGCAACAATATATGGCTACACCTTC
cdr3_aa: CATSRERAFATIYGYTF

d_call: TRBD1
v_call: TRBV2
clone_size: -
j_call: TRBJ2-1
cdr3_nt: TGTGCCAGCAAATACCCCGGGACAGGGGGATACAATGAGCAGTTCTTC
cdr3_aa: CASKYPGTGGYNEQFF

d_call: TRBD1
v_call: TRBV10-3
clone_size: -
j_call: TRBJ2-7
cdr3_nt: TGTGCCATCCGAAGACAGGGTTCCTCCTACGAGCAGTACTTC
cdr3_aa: CAIRRQGSSYEQYF

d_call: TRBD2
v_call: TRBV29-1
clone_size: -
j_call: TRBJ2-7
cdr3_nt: TGCAGCGTTGGCAGGCGGGAGAGGGAGCAGTACTTC
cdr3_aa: CSVGRREREQYF

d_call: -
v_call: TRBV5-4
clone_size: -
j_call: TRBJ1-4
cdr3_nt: TGTGCCAGCAGCCTGGGAGTACCCCCCGAAAAACTGTTTTTT
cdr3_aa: CASSLGVPPEKLFF

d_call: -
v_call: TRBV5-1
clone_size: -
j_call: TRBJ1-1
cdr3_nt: TGCGCCAGCGCCCCCGGGAGCGGGGACACTGAAGCTTTCTTT
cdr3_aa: CASAPGSGDTEAFF

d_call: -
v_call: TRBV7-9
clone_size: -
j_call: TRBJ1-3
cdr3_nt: TGTGCCAGCAGCTTAATAGGAAACACCATATATTTT
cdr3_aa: CASSLIGNTIYF

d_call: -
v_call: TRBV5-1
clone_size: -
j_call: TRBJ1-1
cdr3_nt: TGCGCCAGCAGCTTGGGGCCGCAGAACACTGAAGCTTTCTTT
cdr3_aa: CASSLGPQNTEAFF

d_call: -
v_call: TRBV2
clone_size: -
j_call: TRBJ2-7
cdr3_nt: TGTGCCAGCAGGGTTCCGGGCACTCCCTCGGAGCAGTACTTC
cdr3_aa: CASRVPGTPSEQYF

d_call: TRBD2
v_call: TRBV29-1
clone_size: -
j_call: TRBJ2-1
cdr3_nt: TGCAGCGTTGAAGGTCGGCTAGCGGCTTTCAATGAGCAGTTCTTC
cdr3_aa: CSVEGRLAAFNEQFF

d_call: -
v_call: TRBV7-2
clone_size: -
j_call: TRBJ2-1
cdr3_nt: TGTGCCAGCAGCTTAGTGTTCGGGGACAACGAGCAGTTCTTC
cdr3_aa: CASSLVFGDNEQFF

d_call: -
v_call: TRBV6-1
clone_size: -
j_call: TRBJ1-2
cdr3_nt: TGTGCCAGCAGACAGGGCGAGGATCTTTTCTATGGCTACACCTTC
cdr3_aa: CASRQGEDLFYGYTF

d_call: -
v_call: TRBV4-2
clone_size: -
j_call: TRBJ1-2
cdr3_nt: TGTGCCAGCAGCCAAGAGGGGAATCGGCGCTACACCTTC
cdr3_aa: CASSQEGNRRYTF